These T cell receptor beta chains were read from a single sample in a study of identical twins. Each CDR3 protein gets one entry after TCRdb re-called the 5' RACE reads with MiXCR. This sample yields approximately 590,000 distinct CDR3 sequences, of which nearly 10% are seen a single time; roughly 3.2% belongs to the top ten. These data were also filed under a second study, of yellow fever vaccine responses in identical twins.

Sequences were obtained from PBMCs. These TCRs come from a woman aged 18-29 years in good health. Each CDR3 is given with its conserved first and last residue. D genes are given only for firm matches. Rows give clone size only sometimes, using once, few, many, or a class for an expanded clone.

v_call: TRBV20-1
j_call: TRBJ2-7
d_call: TRBD1
clone_size: few
cdr3_aa: CSARTGTPYEQYF
cdr3_nt: TGCAGTGCCCGGACAGGGACCCCGTACGAGCAGTACTTC

v_call: TRBV10-3
j_call: TRBJ2-7
d_call: .
clone_size: many
cdr3_aa: CATLSAASSIGQYF
cdr3_nt: TGTGCCACTCTATCAGCGGCGTCGTCTATCGGGCAGTACTTC

v_call: TRBV5-6
j_call: TRBJ1-2
d_call: .
clone_size: few
cdr3_aa: CASSLANTIIYGYTF
cdr3_nt: TGTGCCAGCAGCTTGGCCAACACGATAATTTATGGCTACACCTTC

v_call: TRBV5-1
j_call: TRBJ2-7
d_call: .
clone_size: many
cdr3_aa: CASSDPGLRREQYF
cdr3_nt: TGCGCCAGCAGCGACCCAGGGCTTCGCCGCGAGCAGTACTTC

v_call: TRBV2
j_call: TRBJ2-7
d_call: TRBD1
clone_size: many
cdr3_aa: CASKTGEYEQYF
cdr3_nt: TGTGCCAGCAAGACAGGGGAATACGAGCAGTACTTC

v_call: TRBV5-4
j_call: TRBJ2-7
d_call: .
clone_size: .
cdr3_aa: CASSGFRSGVYEQYF
cdr3_nt: TGTGCCAGCAGCGGCTTCCGGAGTGGGGTCTACGAGCAGTACTTC

v_call: TRBV12-3/TRBV12-4
j_call: TRBJ1-2
d_call: .
clone_size: many
cdr3_aa: CASSLQGYYGYTF
cdr3_nt: TGTGCCAGCAGTTTACAGGGGTACTATGGCTACACCTTC

v_call: TRBV20-1
j_call: TRBJ2-7
d_call: .
clone_size: .
cdr3_aa: CSAGVSVTSYEQYF
cdr3_nt: TGCAGTGCAGGAGTCAGCGTTACCTCCTACGAGCAGTACTTC

v_call: TRBV6-2/TRBV6-3
j_call: TRBJ1-3
d_call: .
clone_size: .
cdr3_aa: CASTQDYSGNTIYF
cdr3_nt: TGTGCCAGCACACAGGACTATTCTGGAAACACCATATATTTT

v_call: TRBV20-1
j_call: TRBJ2-1
d_call: .
clone_size: many
cdr3_aa: CSARDFRGPSYNEQFF
cdr3_nt: TGCAGTGCTAGAGATTTTAGGGGTCCATCCTACAATGAGCAGTTCTTC

v_call: TRBV15
j_call: TRBJ2-2
d_call: .
clone_size: few
cdr3_aa: CATISRDTGELFF
cdr3_nt: TGTGCCACCATCTCTAGGGACACCGGGGAGCTGTTTTTT

v_call: TRBV7-9
j_call: TRBJ2-7
d_call: .
clone_size: few
cdr3_aa: CASSLGSASYEQYF
cdr3_nt: TGTGCCAGCAGCTTAGGATCAGCCTCCTACGAGCAGTACTTC

v_call: TRBV14
j_call: TRBJ2-3
d_call: .
clone_size: .
cdr3_aa: CASSLGTSQYF
cdr3_nt: TGTGCCAGCAGCCTCGGGACCTCCCAGTATTTT

v_call: TRBV5-1
j_call: TRBJ2-1
d_call: TRBD2
clone_size: few
cdr3_aa: CASRLREGSSYNEQFF
cdr3_nt: TGCGCCAGCAGGCTCCGGGAGGGGAGTTCCTACAATGAGCAGTTCTTC

v_call: TRBV4-1
j_call: TRBJ2-7
d_call: .
clone_size: .
cdr3_aa: CASSQVDRYEQYF
cdr3_nt: TGCGCCAGCAGCCAAGTGGACAGATACGAGCAGTACTTC

v_call: TRBV11-1
j_call: TRBJ2-6
d_call: .
clone_size: .
cdr3_aa: CASSVGPFDLSGANVLTF
cdr3_nt: TGTGCCAGCAGCGTAGGACCATTCGACCTCTCTGGGGCCAACGTCCTGACTTTC

v_call: TRBV12-3/TRBV12-4
j_call: TRBJ2-7
d_call: TRBD2
clone_size: few
cdr3_aa: CASSSKDRAGRDEQYF
cdr3_nt: TGTGCCAGCAGTTCAAAAGACAGAGCGGGAAGAGACGAGCAGTACTTC

v_call: TRBV2
j_call: TRBJ2-1
d_call: TRBD2
clone_size: .
cdr3_aa: CASPMRTSGEGGFF
cdr3_nt: TGTGCCAGCCCTATGAGGACTAGCGGGGAGGGGGGGTTCTTC

v_call: TRBV7-2
j_call: TRBJ2-7
d_call: TRBD1
clone_size: .
cdr3_aa: CASSRGTAPYEQYF
cdr3_nt: TGTGCCAGCAGCAGAGGGACAGCCCCCTACGAGCAGTACTTC

v_call: TRBV5-1
j_call: TRBJ2-6
d_call: .
clone_size: .
cdr3_aa: CASSLRVATGANVLTF
cdr3_nt: TGCGCCAGCAGCTTGCGGGTAGCGACTGGGGCCAACGTCCTGACTTTC

v_call: TRBV28
j_call: TRBJ2-2
d_call: .
clone_size: few
cdr3_aa: CASSLPLGVAGELFF
cdr3_nt: TGTGCCAGCAGTTTACCCCTTGGAGTGGCCGGGGAGCTGTTTTTT

v_call: TRBV7-3
j_call: TRBJ2-5
d_call: TRBD2
clone_size: few
cdr3_aa: CASSAFRGGLGRGETQYF
cdr3_nt: TGTGCCAGCAGCGCATTCAGAGGGGGACTAGGGCGGGGAGAGACCCAGTACTTC

v_call: TRBV27
j_call: TRBJ2-7
d_call: TRBD2
clone_size: .
cdr3_aa: CASSFFLAGVYEQYF
cdr3_nt: TGTGCCAGCAGTTTTTTCCTAGCGGGAGTCTACGAGCAGTACTTC

v_call: TRBV7-9
j_call: TRBJ2-3
d_call: .
clone_size: few
cdr3_aa: CASSLVGSPADTQYF
cdr3_nt: TGTGCCAGCAGCTTAGTGGGGTCCCCAGCAGATACGCAGTATTTT

v_call: TRBV12-3/TRBV12-4
j_call: TRBJ1-4
d_call: .
clone_size: .
cdr3_aa: CASSTQGGGTNEKLFF
cdr3_nt: TGTGCCAGCAGTACCCAAGGCGGGGGAACTAATGAAAAACTGTTTTTT

v_call: TRBV6-5
j_call: TRBJ1-1
d_call: .
clone_size: few
cdr3_aa: CASSFRDQNTEAFF
cdr3_nt: TGTGCCAGCAGTTTCAGAGACCAGAACACTGAAGCTTTCTTT

v_call: TRBV5-1
j_call: TRBJ1-1
d_call: TRBD1
clone_size: many
cdr3_aa: CASSLADSAGGKNTEAFF
cdr3_nt: TGCGCCAGCAGCTTGGCCGACTCTGCAGGGGGCAAGAACACTGAAGCTTTCTTT

v_call: TRBV11-2
j_call: TRBJ2-2
d_call: TRBD1
clone_size: .
cdr3_aa: CASSADRGRLFF
cdr3_nt: TGTGCCAGCAGCGCAGACAGGGGGCGGCTGTTTTTT

v_call: TRBV19
j_call: TRBJ2-2
d_call: TRBD1
clone_size: .
cdr3_aa: CASRPRDRGSLAGELFF
cdr3_nt: TGTGCCAGTAGACCCCGGGACAGGGGGTCCTTGGCCGGGGAGCTGTTTTTT

v_call: TRBV20-1
j_call: TRBJ2-7
d_call: .
clone_size: few
cdr3_aa: CSASVIYEQYF
cdr3_nt: TGCAGTGCGTCTGTAATCTACGAGCAGTACTTC

v_call: TRBV20-1
j_call: TRBJ2-1
d_call: .
clone_size: many
cdr3_aa: CSASAQFF
cdr3_nt: TGCAGTGCTAGCGCGCAGTTCTTC

v_call: TRBV6-2/TRBV6-3
j_call: TRBJ1-5
d_call: .
clone_size: .
cdr3_aa: CASRVNHSNQPQHF
cdr3_nt: TGTGCCAGCCGGGTAAACCATAGCAATCAGCCCCAGCATTTT

v_call: TRBV19
j_call: TRBJ1-1
d_call: TRBD1
clone_size: .
cdr3_aa: CASTLLGTGNTEAFF
cdr3_nt: TGTGCCAGTACCCTACTGGGGACAGGGAACACTGAAGCTTTCTTT

v_call: TRBV7-8
j_call: TRBJ1-4
d_call: .
clone_size: few
cdr3_aa: CASSLKGSANEKLFF
cdr3_nt: TGTGCCAGCAGCCTTAAAGGGTCGGCTAATGAAAAACTGTTTTTT

v_call: TRBV6-1
j_call: TRBJ1-2
d_call: .
clone_size: .
cdr3_aa: CASSVGPNYGYTF
cdr3_nt: TGTGCCAGCAGTGTCGGTCCCAACTATGGCTACACCTTC

v_call: TRBV12-3/TRBV12-4
j_call: TRBJ2-1
d_call: .
clone_size: .
cdr3_aa: CASNFRIDEQFF
cdr3_nt: TGTGCCAGCAATTTTCGTATCGATGAGCAGTTCTTC

v_call: TRBV28
j_call: TRBJ2-1
d_call: TRBD2
clone_size: many
cdr3_aa: CASSLGLAGVRDEQFF
cdr3_nt: TGTGCCAGCAGTTTAGGTCTAGCGGGAGTAAGAGACGAGCAGTTCTTC

v_call: TRBV5-1
j_call: TRBJ1-4
d_call: .
clone_size: few
cdr3_aa: CASGGGNEKLFF
cdr3_nt: TGCGCCAGCGGTGGGGGAAATGAAAAACTGTTTTTT

v_call: TRBV29-1
j_call: TRBJ2-7
d_call: TRBD1
clone_size: many
cdr3_aa: CSVGQGASYEQYF
cdr3_nt: TGCAGCGTTGGACAGGGGGCTTCCTACGAGCAGTACTTC

v_call: TRBV5-1
j_call: TRBJ1-6
d_call: .
clone_size: many
cdr3_aa: CASSLGTYNSPLHF
cdr3_nt: TGCGCCAGCAGCCTCGGTACCTATAATTCACCCCTCCACTTT

v_call: TRBV25-1
j_call: TRBJ2-1
d_call: TRBD1
clone_size: many
cdr3_aa: CASSVAGGRNEQFF
cdr3_nt: TGTGCCAGCAGTGTGGCAGGGGGCAGGAATGAGCAGTTCTTC

v_call: TRBV4-1
j_call: TRBJ1-2
d_call: .
clone_size: .
cdr3_aa: CASSQALSHGYTF
cdr3_nt: TGCGCCAGCAGCCAAGCCCTTTCTCATGGCTACACCTTC

v_call: TRBV9
j_call: TRBJ2-7
d_call: .
clone_size: many
cdr3_aa: CASSVAAGSYEQYF
cdr3_nt: TGTGCCAGCAGCGTAGCTGCGGGGTCGTACGAGCAGTACTTC

v_call: TRBV24-1
j_call: TRBJ2-2
d_call: .
clone_size: few
cdr3_aa: CATSETENTGELFF
cdr3_nt: TGTGCCACCTCCGAGACTGAGAACACCGGGGAGCTGTTTTTT